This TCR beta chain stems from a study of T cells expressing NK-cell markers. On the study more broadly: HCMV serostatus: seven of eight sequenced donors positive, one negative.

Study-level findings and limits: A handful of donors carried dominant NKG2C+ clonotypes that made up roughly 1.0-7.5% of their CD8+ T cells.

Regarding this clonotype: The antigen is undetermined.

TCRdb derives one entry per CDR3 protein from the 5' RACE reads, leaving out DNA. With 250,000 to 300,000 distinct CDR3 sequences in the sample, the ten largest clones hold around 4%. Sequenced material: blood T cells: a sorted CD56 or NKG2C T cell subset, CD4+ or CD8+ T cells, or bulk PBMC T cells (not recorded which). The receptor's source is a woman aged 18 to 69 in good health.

CDR3 loop: CAWRDSVNEKLFF. This rearrangement joins TRBV30 to TRBJ1-4. The CDR3 length is 13 residues. CDR1 and CDR2 from the germline V gene are GTSNPN and SVGIG (reference sequence).